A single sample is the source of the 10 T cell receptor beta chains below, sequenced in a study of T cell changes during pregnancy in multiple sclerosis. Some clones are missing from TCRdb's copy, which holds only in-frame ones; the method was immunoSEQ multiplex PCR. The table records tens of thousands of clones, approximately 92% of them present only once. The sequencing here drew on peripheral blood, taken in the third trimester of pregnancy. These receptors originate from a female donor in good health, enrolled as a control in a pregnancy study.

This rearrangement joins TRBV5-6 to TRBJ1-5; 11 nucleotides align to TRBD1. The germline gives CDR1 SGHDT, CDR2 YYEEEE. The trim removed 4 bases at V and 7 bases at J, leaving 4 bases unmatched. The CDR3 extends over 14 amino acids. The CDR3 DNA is TGTGCCAGCAGCCCTCGGACAGGGGGCCAGCCCCAGCATTTT. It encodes CASSPRTGGQPQHF.

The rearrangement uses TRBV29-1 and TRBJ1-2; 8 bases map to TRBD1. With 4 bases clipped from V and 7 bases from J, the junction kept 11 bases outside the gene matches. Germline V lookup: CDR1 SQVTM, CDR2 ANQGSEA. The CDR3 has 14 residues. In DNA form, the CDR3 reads TGCAGCGTTGGTGGGACAGGTTCTCGGAGTGGCTACACCTTC. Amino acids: CSVGGTGSRSGYTF.

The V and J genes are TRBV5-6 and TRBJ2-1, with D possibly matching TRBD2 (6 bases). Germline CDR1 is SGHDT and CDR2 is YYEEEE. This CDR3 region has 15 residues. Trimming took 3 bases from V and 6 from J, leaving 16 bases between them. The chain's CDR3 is CASSYGSRLRNEQFF. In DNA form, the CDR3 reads TGTGCCAGCAGCTACGGGAGTCGGTTACGCAATGAGCAGTTCTTC.

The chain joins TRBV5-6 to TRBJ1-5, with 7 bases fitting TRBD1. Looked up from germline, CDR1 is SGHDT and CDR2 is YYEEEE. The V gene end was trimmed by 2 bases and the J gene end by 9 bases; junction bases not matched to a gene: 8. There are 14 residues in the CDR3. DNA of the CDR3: TGTGCCAGCAGCTTTTTAGGGGGCCTCGGGCCCCAGCATTTT. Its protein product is CASSFLGGLGPQHF.

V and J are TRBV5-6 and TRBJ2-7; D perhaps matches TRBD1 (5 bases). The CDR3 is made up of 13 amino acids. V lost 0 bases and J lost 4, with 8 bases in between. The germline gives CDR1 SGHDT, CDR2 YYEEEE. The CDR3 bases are TGTGCCAGCAGCTTGGATACAGGTTACGAGCAGTACTTC. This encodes CASSLDTGYEQYF.

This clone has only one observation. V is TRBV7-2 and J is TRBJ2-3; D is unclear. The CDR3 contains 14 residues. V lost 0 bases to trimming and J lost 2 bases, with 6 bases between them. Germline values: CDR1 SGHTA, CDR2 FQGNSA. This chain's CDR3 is CASSLAGPTDTQYF. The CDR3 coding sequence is TGTGCCAGCAGCTTAGCTGGGCCCACAGATACGCAGTATTTT.

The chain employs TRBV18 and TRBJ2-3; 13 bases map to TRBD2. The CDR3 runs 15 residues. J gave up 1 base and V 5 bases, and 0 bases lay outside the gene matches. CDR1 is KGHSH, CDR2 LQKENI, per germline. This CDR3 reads CASSTSGGGTDTQYF. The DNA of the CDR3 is TGTGCCAGCTCAACTAGCGGGGGGGGCACAGATACGCAGTATTTT.

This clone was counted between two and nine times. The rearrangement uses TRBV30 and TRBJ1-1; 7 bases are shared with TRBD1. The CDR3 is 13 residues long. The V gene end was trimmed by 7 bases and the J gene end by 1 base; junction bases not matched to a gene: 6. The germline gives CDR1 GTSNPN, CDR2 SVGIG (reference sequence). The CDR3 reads CASVGTANTEAFF. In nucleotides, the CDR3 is TGTGCCTCGGTAGGGACAGCGAACACTGAAGCTTTCTTT.

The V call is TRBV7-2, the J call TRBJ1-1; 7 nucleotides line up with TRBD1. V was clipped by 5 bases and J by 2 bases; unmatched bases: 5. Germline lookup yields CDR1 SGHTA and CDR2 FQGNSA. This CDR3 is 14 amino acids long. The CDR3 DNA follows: TGTGCCAGCAGCCAGGGGGTTGTCAACACTGAAGCTTTCTTT. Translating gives CASSQGVVNTEAFF.

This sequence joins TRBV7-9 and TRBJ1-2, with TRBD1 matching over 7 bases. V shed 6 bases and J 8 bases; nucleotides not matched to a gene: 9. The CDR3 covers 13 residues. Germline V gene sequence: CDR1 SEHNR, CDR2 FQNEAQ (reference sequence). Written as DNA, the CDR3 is TGTGCCAGCAGTCTTGACAGGGAAGGCGGCTACACCTTC. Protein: CASSLDREGGYTF.